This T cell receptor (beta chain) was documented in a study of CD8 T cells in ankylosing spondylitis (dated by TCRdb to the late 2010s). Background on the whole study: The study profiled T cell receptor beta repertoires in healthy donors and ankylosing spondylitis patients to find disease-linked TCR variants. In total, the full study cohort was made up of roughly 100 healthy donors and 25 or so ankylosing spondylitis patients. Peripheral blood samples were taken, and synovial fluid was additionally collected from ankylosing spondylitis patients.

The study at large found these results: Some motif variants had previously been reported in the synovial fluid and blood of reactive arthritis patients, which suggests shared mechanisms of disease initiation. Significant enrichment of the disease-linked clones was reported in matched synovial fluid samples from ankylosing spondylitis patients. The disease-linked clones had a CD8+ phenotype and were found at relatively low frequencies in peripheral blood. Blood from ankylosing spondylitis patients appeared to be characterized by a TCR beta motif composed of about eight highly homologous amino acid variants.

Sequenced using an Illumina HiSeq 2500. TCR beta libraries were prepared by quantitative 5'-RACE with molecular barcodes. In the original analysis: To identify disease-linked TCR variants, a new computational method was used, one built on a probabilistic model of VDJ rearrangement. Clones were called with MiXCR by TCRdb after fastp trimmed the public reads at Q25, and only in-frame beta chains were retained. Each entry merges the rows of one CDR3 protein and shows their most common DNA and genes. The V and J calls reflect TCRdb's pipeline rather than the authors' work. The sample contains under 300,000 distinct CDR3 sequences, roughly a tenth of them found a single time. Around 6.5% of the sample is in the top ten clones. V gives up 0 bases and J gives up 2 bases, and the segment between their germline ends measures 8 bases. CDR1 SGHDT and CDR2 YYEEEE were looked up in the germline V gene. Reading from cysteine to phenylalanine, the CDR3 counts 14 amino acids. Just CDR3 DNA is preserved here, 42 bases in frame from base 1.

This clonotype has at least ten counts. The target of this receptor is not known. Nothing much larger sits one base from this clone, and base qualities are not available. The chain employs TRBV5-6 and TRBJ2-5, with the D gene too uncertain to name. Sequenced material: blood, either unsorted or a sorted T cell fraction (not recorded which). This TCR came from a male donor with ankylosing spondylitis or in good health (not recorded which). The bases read TGTGCCAGCAGCTTGGGGACCTTTCAAGAGACCCAGTACTTC. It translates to CASSLGTFQETQYF.